This T cell receptor beta chain originates from a study of PD-1 blockade in classical Hodgkin lymphoma. Whole-study findings and limits: Partial responders and progressors had significantly lower baseline TCR diversity. What drove the repertoire differences, possibly disease activity or prior therapy, has not been defined.

With 10 bases clipped from V and 3 bases from J, the junction kept 15 bases outside the gene matches. CDR3 length equals 15 residues. Germline V lookup: CDR1 SGHRS, CDR2 YFSETQ. This clone was observed a single time. Its antigen is as yet unknown. The time point was: cycle 4 day 1 (C4D1), after about 6 weeks of nivolumab. All patients experienced relapse after autologous stem cell transplantation, and brentuximab vedotin exposure was variable. Researchers used magnetic negative selection to pull out pure CD4+ T cells from thawed PBMCs. Sequencing used immunoSEQ multiplex PCR; TCRdb keeps in-frame clones, though not all of them. The sample shows 25,000 to 35,000 clones, 80% to 90% of them seen only once.

This TCR came from a human donor with classical Hodgkin lymphoma. The V and J genes are TRBV5-1 and TRBJ2-5, with 7 bases that match TRBD1. Sequenced material: CD4+ T cells from blood, taken before the fourth cycle of nivolumab. CDR3 nucleotide sequence: TGCGCCTCAATGAGGGACAGTAATACCGAAGAGACCCAGTACTTC. Its translation: CASMRDSNTEETQYF.